The clone carrying this T cell receptor (beta chain) was picked up a small number of times. These data come from a study of neoadjuvant anti-PD-1 for oral cavity cancer. CDR1 and CDR2 from the germline V gene are ENHRY and SYGVKD. J was trimmed by 3 bases and V by 8 bases; bases with no gene match: 8. This CDR3 is 14 amino acids long. Patients were newly diagnosed with stage II-IVA oral cavity squamous cell carcinoma without prior systemic or radiation treatment. The table came from immunoSEQ multiplex PCR; TCRdb's copy has only in-frame clones and leaves some out. The sample yields about 14,000 clones, roughly two thirds seen once.

The genes are TRBV10-3 and TRBJ2-7, with TRBD2 matching over 9 bases. This TCR came from a person aged 40 to 85 with oral cavity squamous cell carcinoma. Here the sequenced sample was PBMCs, taken before nivolumab (anti-PD-1) treatment. In nucleotides, the CDR3 is TGTGCCATCTCCGCGGGAGGGGGCGGCTACGAGCAGTACTTC. It yields the protein CAISAGGGGYEQYF.